This T cell receptor (beta chain) was sequenced in a study of T cells after yellow fever vaccination (dated 2019 in TCRdb). Study-level background: Libraries from fractions with low cell numbers were prepared with the SMART-Seq v4 Ultra Low Input RNA kit. To track T-cell clones before and after primary and booster YFV17D yellow fever vaccination, bulk TCR alpha and beta repertoires were sequenced longitudinally. Blood was drawn at multiple timepoints before and after primary and secondary immunization, with bulk PBMC replicates and cell subsets isolated. Two healthy male donors, one aged 18 to 30 and one aged 30 to 40 years, were included in the cohort.

In its sample, this clonotype was seen a few times. No cognate antigen has been identified for it. One base away there is no much larger clone; base qualities are not given. According to the study, the label for this sample's treatment or condition signals: live attenuated yellow fever vaccine strain. Two biological replicates of bulk PBMCs were collected at each blood-draw timepoint. PBMCs were isolated from peripheral blood using a standard Ficoll-Paque protocol. RNA was extracted with TriZol from bulk PBMCs, CD4 and CD8 fractions, and dextramer-positive and dextramer-negative fractions. The research as a whole found: Computational filtering was needed because FACS-sorted repertoires could contain abundant contaminating clonotypes from the bulk population. After the booster, most clones that had expanded after primary vaccination were detected again (around 96% of CD4 and 88% of CD8), suggesting broad maintenance of memory. Because the study included only a couple of donors, the extent to which the findings can be generalized is limited. Compared with the primary T-cell response, the secondary T-cell response was weaker but faster, peaking on day 5 rather than day 15. A small fraction of clonotypes showed up in both the CD4 and CD8 compartments, probably as a result of convergent recombination.

These reads were obtained on an Illumina NovaSeq 6000. TCR cDNA was synthesized by 5'RACE template switching, which introduced a universal primer site and unique molecular identifiers. Priming of cDNA synthesis was performed from both the TCR alpha and TCR beta constant segments. Library amplification used two PCR steps, and the second PCR step added sample barcodes and sequencing adapters. Sequencing of the libraries was done on either Illumina HiSeq 2500 (2x100 bp) or NovaSeq (2x150 bp). The paper's processing steps were these. MIGEC was used to demultiplex reads and collapse the reads into UMI consensus sequences, and MiXCR was used for V(D)J alignment. Vaccine-responding clonotypes were identified with edgeR using replicate PBMC samples, with FDR below 0.01 and a log2 fold change above 5 up to day 15 being required. Each bulk clonotype received a CD4 or CD8 identity based on whether the sequenced CD4 or CD8 repertoire contained that clonotype at higher abundance. TCRdb reprocessing: public reads trimmed at Q25 with fastp, clones called with MiXCR, in-frame beta chains kept. Rows are combined by CDR3 protein, so each entry shows the most common genes and DNA. Here the V and J calls rest on TCRdb's processing, not on the authors' analysis. The sample yields a few hundred thousand distinct CDR3 sequences; 4.1% were counted once. The biggest ten clones account for roughly 24% of the sample.

V is reduced by 7 bases and J by 3 bases, leaving a spacing of 15 bases between them. Including cysteine and phenylalanine, the CDR3 has 15 amino acids. Just CDR3 DNA is preserved here, 45 bases in frame from base 1. The sequence joins TRBV12-3 or TRBV12-4 to TRBJ1-4, with the identity of the D gene unclear. This sequence was found in a man between 18 and 35 years old who received the YFV17D yellow fever vaccine. Sequencing was performed on PBMCs, taken 5 days after the yellow fever booster vaccination. The CDR3 amino acid sequence is: CASTTRARSNEKLFF. The DNA sequence is TGTGCCAGCACTACCCGGGCCAGGTCTAATGAAAAACTGTTTTTT.